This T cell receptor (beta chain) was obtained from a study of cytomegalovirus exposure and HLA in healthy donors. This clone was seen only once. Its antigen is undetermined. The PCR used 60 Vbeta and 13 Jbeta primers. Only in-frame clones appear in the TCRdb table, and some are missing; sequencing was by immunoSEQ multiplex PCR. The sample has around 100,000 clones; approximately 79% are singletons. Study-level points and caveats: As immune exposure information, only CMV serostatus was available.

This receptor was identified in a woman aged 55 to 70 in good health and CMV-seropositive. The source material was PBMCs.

The CDR3: CASSDRGRYTGELFF. In nucleotides, the CDR3 is TGCGCCAGCAGTGACAGGGGGCGTTACACCGGGGAGCTGTTTTTT. The chain carries TRBV10-1 and TRBJ2-2; 8 bases are a match to TRBD1. With 3 bases clipped from V and 3 bases from J, the junction kept 3 bases outside the gene matches. Germline CDR1 reads WNHNN; CDR2 reads SYGVQD (reference sequence). This CDR3 has 15 amino acids.